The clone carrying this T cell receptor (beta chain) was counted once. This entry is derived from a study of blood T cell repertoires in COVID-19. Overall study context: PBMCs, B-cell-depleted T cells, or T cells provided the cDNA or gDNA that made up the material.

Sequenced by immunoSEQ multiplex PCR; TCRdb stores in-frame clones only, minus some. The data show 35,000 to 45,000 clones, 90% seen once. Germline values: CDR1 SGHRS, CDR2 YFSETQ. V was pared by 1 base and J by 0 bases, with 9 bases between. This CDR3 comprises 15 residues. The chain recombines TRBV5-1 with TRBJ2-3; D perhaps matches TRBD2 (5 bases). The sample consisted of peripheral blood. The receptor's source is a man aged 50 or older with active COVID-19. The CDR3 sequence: CASSLRGLSTDTQYF. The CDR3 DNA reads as TGCGCCAGCAGCTTGCGCGGACTTAGCACAGATACGCAGTATTTT.